The 26 T cell receptor beta chains listed next were all sequenced from one sample in a study of cytomegalovirus exposure and HLA in healthy donors. Primers included in the PCR were 60 Vbeta and 13 Jbeta primers. Produced via immunoSEQ multiplex PCR; TCRdb's table is partial and in-frame only. The sample lists tens of thousands of clones; about three quarters were seen once. Sequenced input: PBMCs. Every receptor here comes from a man in his forties or fifties in good health and CMV-seropositive.

The chain couples TRBV18 to TRBJ1-5; 7 nucleotides agree with TRBD1. This CDR3 is built from 17 residues. V lost 3 bases, J lost 0 bases, and 8 bases stayed unmatched. CDR1 and CDR2 (germline): KGHSH, LQKENI. CDR3 nucleotides: TGTGCCAGCTCACCCTACCGAGGACAGGATAGCAATCAGCCCCAGCATTTT. Its protein is CASSPYRGQDSNQPQHF.

This chain joins TRBV7-3 and TRBJ2-3; D not resolved. Germline V lookup: CDR1 SGHTA, CDR2 FQGTGA. V gave up 5 bases and J gave up 4 bases, with 13 bases separating them. The CDR3 is 14 residues long. CDR3 sequence reads: CASSPTGQPDTQYF. The CDR3 region has the DNA TGTGCCAGCAGCCCTACTGGGCAGCCAGATACGCAGTATTTT.

This clone was observed once. The rearrangement links TRBV6-1 to TRBJ1-2; TRBD1 is a possible D gene (5 bases). The CDR3 covers 12 residues. Germline CDR1 MNHNS, CDR2 SASEGT. The germline V and J ends were trimmed by 4 bases and 5 bases, with 8 bases remaining between them. The CDR3 nucleotides are TGTGCCAGCAGTGTGTCAGGGTATGGCTACACCTTC. The encoded protein is CASSVSGYGYTF.

The V call is TRBV28, the J call TRBJ1-4; D gene unclear. Per the germline V gene, CDR1 is MDHEN and CDR2 is SYDVKM. The CDR3 runs to 11 residues. V was cut by 7 bases and J by 8 bases, with 8 bases left in between. CDR3 protein: CASTAGEKLFF. CDR3 nucleotides: TGTGCCAGCACTGCGGGGGAAAAACTGTTTTTT.

The chain has TRBV19 and TRBJ2-5; 10 bases line up with TRBD1. V lost 4 bases, J lost 2 bases, and 1 base stayed unmatched. The CDR3 consists of 14 residues. Germline V gene data show CDR1 as LNHDA and CDR2 as SQIVND (reference sequence). In DNA, the CDR3 is TGTGCCAGTAGTAGACAGGGGGCACAAGAGACCCAGTACTTC. As protein: CASSRQGAQETQYF.

The DNA for the CDR3 is TGTGCCAGCAGTGCAGACAGCGGGGGCTACAATGAGCAGTTCTTC. Encoded protein: CASSADSGGYNEQFF. The chain has TRBV6-1 and TRBJ2-1; 8 bases fit TRBD2. Germline loops: CDR1 MNHNS, CDR2 SASEGT. This CDR3 has 15 residues. V lost 4 bases, J lost 3 bases, and 5 bases stayed unmatched.

This chain's CDR3 is CASSVITGGKAFF. CDR3 in DNA: TGTGCCAGCAGCGTTATTACAGGGGGCAAAGCTTTCTTT. V and J are TRBV7-8 and TRBJ1-1; 9 nucleotides align to TRBD1. Trimming at V came to 5 bases and at J to 9 bases, leaving 7 bases not matched to a gene. Germline V CDR1 and CDR2: SGHVS, FQNEAQ. This CDR3 is 13 amino acids long.

The chain uses TRBV5-1 and TRBJ2-6; tentatively, D is TRBD2 (6 bases). Per the germline V gene, CDR1 is SGHRS and CDR2 is YFSETQ. The CDR3 is made up of 16 amino acids. Trimming left V 0 bases short and J 2 bases short, with 9 bases between. The CDR3 reads CASSLAGVTGANVLTF. The CDR3 DNA follows: TGCGCCAGCAGCTTGGCGGGAGTTACTGGGGCCAACGTCCTGACTTTC.

The CDR3 spells CASSLSGENEAFF. CDR3 nucleotide sequence: TGTGCCAGCAGCCTAAGTGGTGAGAATGAAGCTTTCTTT. The rearrangement uses TRBV7-8 and TRBJ1-1; no reliable D call. The CDR3 is 13 amino acids. Germline V gene data show CDR1 as SGHVS and CDR2 as FQNEAQ. Trimming took 5 bases from V and 7 from J, leaving 14 bases between them. Full variable domain (missing parts from reference TRBV7-8 and TRBJ1-1): GAGVSQSPRYKVAKRGQDVALRCDPISGHVSLFWYQQALGQGPEFLTYFQNEAQLDKSGLPSDRFFAERPEGSVSTLKIQRTQQEDSAVYLCASSLSGENEAFFGQGTRLTVV.

CDR3 sequence: CASSDSREHNSSYEQYF. The CDR3 DNA follows: TGTGCCAGCAGTGACTCGCGGGAGCATAATAGCTCCTACGAGCAGTACTTC. This chain links TRBV6-4 with TRBJ2-7; 7 bases match TRBD2. Unmatched junction bases numbered 8, after V lost 0 bases and J lost 0 bases. Germline values: CDR1 MRHNA, CDR2 SNTAGT. The CDR3 is 17 residues long.

DNA of the CDR3: TGTGCCAGCACCGGACTAGCGGGAGTGGGGACCGGGGAGCTGTTTTTT. It specifies CASTGLAGVGTGELFF. The chain has TRBV27 and TRBJ2-2; 13 bases align to TRBD2. This CDR3 contains 16 residues. The V gene end was trimmed by 7 bases and the J gene end by 5 bases; junction bases not matched to a gene: 7. Germline loops: CDR1 MNHEY, CDR2 SMNVEV (reference sequence).

This clone was detected a few times. The rearrangement links TRBV5-6 to TRBJ2-7, with D tentatively TRBD2 (5 bases). Germline V lookup: CDR1 SGHDT, CDR2 YYEEEE. The CDR3 extends over 12 amino acids. The V gene lost 3 bases and the J gene lost 2 bases, with 6 bases spanning the gap. The DNA of the CDR3 is TGTGCCAGCAGCTGGGAGACCTACGAGCAGTACTTC. This sequence encodes CASSWETYEQYF.

This chain connects TRBV21-1 to TRBJ2-1; TRBD1, the D gene given by the table, was not confirmed from the DNA. TRBV21-1 is a pseudogene segment. The length of the CDR3 is 14 residues. The CDR3 coding sequence is TGTGCCAGCAGCAAAGTGCAAGGACACGCTGAGCAGTTCTTC. This gives the protein CASSKVQGHAEQFF.

This chain uses TRBV6-1 with TRBJ1-1, with a tentative D call TRBD1 (5 bases). The CDR3 runs to 13 residues. Trimming stripped 0 bases from V and 3 bases from J, with 5 bases between. Germline V lookup: CDR1 MNHNS, CDR2 SASEGT. CDR3 DNA sequence: TGTGCCAGCAGTGAAGCAGGGGACACTGAAGCTTTCTTT. Amino acids: CASSEAGDTEAFF.

This clone was detected a few times. The V call is TRBV10-3, the J call TRBJ2-6, with 9 bases lining up with TRBD1. V was pared by 6 bases and J by 0 bases, with 18 bases of the junction left unmatched. This CDR3 region has 21 residues. Germline V gene lookup returns CDR1 ENHRY and CDR2 SYGVKD. CDR3 loop: CAIRAGTGSDQRTSGANVLTF. CDR3 in DNA: TGTGCCATCAGAGCCGGGACAGGGTCAGACCAACGTACCTCTGGGGCCAACGTCCTGACTTTC.

A single count supports this clone. V and J are TRBV7-9 and TRBJ2-5; TRBD1 agrees at 9 bases. Germline loops: CDR1 SEHNR, CDR2 FQNEAQ (reference sequence). V dropped 5 bases and J dropped 6; count of bases not matched to a gene: 10. The CDR3 totals 15 residues. The chain's CDR3 is CASSPRQGVGKTQYF. The DNA of the CDR3 is TGTGCCAGCAGCCCCAGACAGGGGGTAGGGAAGACCCAGTACTTC.

CDR3 coding DNA: TGCGCCAGCAGCGAGGGGACAGTGGATGGCTACACCTTC. It translates to CASSEGTVDGYTF. The chain carries TRBV5-1 and TRBJ1-2; 7 nucleotides match TRBD1. This CDR3 has 13 residues. J lost 6 bases, V lost 4 bases, and 6 bases had no gene match. Germline V gives CDR1 SGHRS, CDR2 YFSETQ.

The chain is built from TRBV5-6 and TRBJ2-4, with TRBD2 matching over 10 bases. V dropped 2 bases and J dropped 11; count of bases not matched to a gene: 4. Germline V gene lookup returns CDR1 SGHDT and CDR2 YYEEEE. The CDR3 length is 13 residues. The CDR3 region is CASSFGLAGVQYF. The CDR3 DNA is TGTGCCAGCAGCTTCGGCCTAGCGGGAGTTCAGTACTTC.

J is TRBJ2-4 and V is TRBV7-9; D is uncertain. This CDR3 has 18 residues. CDR1 is SEHNR and CDR2 is FQNEAQ in the germline V gene (reference sequence). V lost 0 bases and J 1 base, leaving 16 bases between the germline ends. Written as DNA, the CDR3 is TGTGCCAGCAGCTTAGCCACATACGGGTCGAGGGCCAAAAACATTCAGTACTTC. Amino acid sequence: CASSLATYGSRAKNIQYF. Drawing the rest from reference TRBV7-9 and TRBJ2-4, the complete variable domain is DTGVSQNPRHKITKRGQNVTFRCDPISEHNRLYWYRQTLGQGPEFLTYFQNEAQLEKSRLLSDRFSAERPKGSFSTLEIQRTEQGDSAMYLCASSLATYGSRAKNIQYFGAGTRLSVL.

The chain recombines TRBV14 with TRBJ1-1; D possibly corresponds to TRBD1 (6 bases). The CDR3 sequence is 13 residues long. Trimming took 8 bases from V and 3 from J, leaving 13 bases between them. The germline CDR1 and CDR2 sequences are SGHDN and FVKESK. The CDR3 coding sequence is TGTGCCAGCCGGAGGCCAGGGGACACTGAAGCTTTCTTT. This sequence encodes CASRRPGDTEAFF. The whole variable domain, remainder taken from reference TRBV14 and TRBJ1-1, is EAGVTQFPSHSVIEKGQTVTLRCDPISGHDNLYWYRRVMGKEIKFLLHFVKESKQDESGMPNNRFLAERTGGTYSTLKVQPAELEDSGVYFCASRRPGDTEAFFGQGTRLTVV.

The rearrangement joins TRBV27 to TRBJ2-7; D is uncertain. Deletions cut 4 bases from V and 4 bases from J, with 14 bases between. The CDR3 covers 14 residues. CDR1 is MNHEY and CDR2 is SMNVEV in the germline V gene (reference sequence). CDR3 residues: CASSSYLTAYEQYF. The CDR3 nucleotides read TGTGCCAGCAGTTCCTACCTAACAGCTTACGAGCAGTACTTC.

This clone turned up a few times. The chain is built from TRBV19 and TRBJ2-1, with 10 bases matching TRBD2. Germline-derived CDR1 and CDR2 are LNHDA and SQIVND (reference sequence). Trimming cost V 5 bases and J 16 bases; bases outside gene matches: 8. This CDR3 region has 12 residues. The CDR3 sequence: CASSPGLAGVFF. The DNA of the CDR3 is TGTGCCAGTAGTCCAGGTCTAGCGGGAGTCTTCTTC.

This clone showed up just a few times. V is TRBV19 and J is TRBJ2-3, with 8 bases identical to TRBD2. CDR1 LNHDA and CDR2 SQIVND come from the germline V gene (reference sequence). J gave up 2 bases and V 5 bases, and 9 bases lay outside the gene matches. CDR3 length equals 16 residues. The CDR3, as DNA: TGTGCCAGTAGTGAGGGGGTAGCGGGGTACACAGATACGCAGTATTTT. Amino acids: CASSEGVAGYTDTQYF.

The rearrangement joins TRBV7-2 to TRBJ2-7; 7 nucleotides line up with TRBD1. The CDR3 length is 15 residues. Trimming cost V 4 bases and J 1 base; bases outside gene matches: 7. In germline, CDR1 is SGHTA, CDR2 FQGNSA. The DNA for the CDR3 is TGTGCCAGCAGCTACCGCAGGGGGTTATCCTACGAGCAGTACTTC. It is translated as CASSYRRGLSYEQYF.

V and J are TRBV15 and TRBJ2-5, with 9 bases matching TRBD1. This CDR3 spans 14 amino acids. J lost 5 bases, V lost 5 bases, and 6 bases had no gene match. Germline V CDR1 and CDR2: LNHNV, YYDKDF (reference sequence). The CDR3 DNA reads TGTGCCACCAGCCTACAGGGGGCTAGGGAGACCCAGTACTTC. It translates to CATSLQGARETQYF.

The rearrangement uses TRBV9 and TRBJ2-2; 8 positions match TRBD1. Germline CDR1 and CDR2: SGDLS and YYNGEE. J lost 6 bases, V lost 4 bases, and 20 bases had no gene match. The CDR3 runs to 19 residues. CDR3 sequence reads: CASSPPPQYVQGGPGELFF. The CDR3 DNA reads as TGTGCCAGCAGCCCACCCCCCCAGTACGTACAGGGGGGCCCCGGGGAGCTGTTTTTT.